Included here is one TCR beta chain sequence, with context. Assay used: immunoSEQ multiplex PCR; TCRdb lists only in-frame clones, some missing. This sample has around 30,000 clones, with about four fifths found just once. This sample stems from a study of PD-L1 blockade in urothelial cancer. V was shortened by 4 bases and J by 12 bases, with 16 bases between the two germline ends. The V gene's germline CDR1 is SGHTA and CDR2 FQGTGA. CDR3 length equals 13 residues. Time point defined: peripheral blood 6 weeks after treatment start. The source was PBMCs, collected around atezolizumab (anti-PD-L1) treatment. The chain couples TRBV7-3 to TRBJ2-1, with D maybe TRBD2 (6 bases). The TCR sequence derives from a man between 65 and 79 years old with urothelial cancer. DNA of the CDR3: TGTGCCAGCAGCTCGGGACTTCAGGGTGCGCAGTTCTTC. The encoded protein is CASSSGLQGAQFF.